This TCR beta chain was found in a study of T cell repertoires in cytomegalovirus infection. This clonotype was seen repeatedly, ten times or more. The antigen remains undetermined. Trimming left V 2 bases short and J 4 bases short, with 12 bases between. Germline CDR1 is SGHTA and CDR2 is FQGNSA. The CDR3 has 15 residues. TCRdb itself ran the reads through MiXCR, one entry per CDR3 protein. The table lists under 450,000 distinct CDR3 sequences, about 35% of them singletons. The material sequenced was cultured PBMCs, taken from culture after CMV antigen stimulation. The clonotype originates from a human donor in good health (CMV status not recorded). Some clones in this sample may be carry-over from other donors' samples. The chain couples TRBV7-2 to TRBJ1-5; maybe TRBD1 (6 bases). The CDR3 is CASSLNGQFNQPQHF. The CDR3 nucleotides read TGTGCCAGCAGCTTAAATGGACAGTTTAATCAGCCCCAGCATTTT.